This TCR beta chain was recovered during a study of STAT5B mutations in CD4+ large granular lymphocyte leukemia. Study observations and caveats: Patient CD4-sorted repertoires stayed more clonal than healthy ones after leukemic-clone removal. 8/27 top patient clones versus 2/35 control clones were TRBV06-family.

About this clone itself: Its target is unknown.

Under the authors' procedure: A productive frequency of 2.59 x 10-5 was the lowest detectable. Generated by immunoSEQ multiplex PCR, the TCRdb table keeps only in-frame clones and is missing some. The V and J calls and clone size come from that table; D and trimming were worked out from the DNA. The top ten hold around 1.2% of the sample, which has some 40,000 clones, approximately 85% seen once. The germline CDR1 and CDR2 sequences are LNHDA and SQIVND (reference sequence). The length of the CDR3 is 14 residues. The V and J ends lost 2 bases and 3 bases, in that order; junction bases with no gene match: 2.

J is TRBJ2-5 and V is TRBV19, with 8 nucleotides matching TRBD2. This TCR was recovered from a human donor in good health. The sample consisted of CD4+ T cells from blood buffy coats. DNA for the CDR3: TGTGCCAGTAGTATACTGGGACTAGAAGAGACCCAGTACTTC. Its translation: CASSILGLEETQYF.